Following are 17 T cell receptor beta chains from one sample sequenced in a study of T-cell reconstitution after alpha-beta-depleted transplantation in children (dated by TCRdb to 2016 to 2018). The receptor library was made with PCR. The instrument was an Illumina HiSeq 2500. Molecular barcoding was employed in the preparation of TCR libraries, with unique molecular identifiers being used to normalize TCRbeta repertoire quantification. TCRdb itself trimmed the public reads at Q25 with fastp, ran MiXCR and retained productive beta chains. A single entry per CDR3 protein holds the most common genes and DNA from its merged rows. In all, the sample holds just over 950,000 distinct CDR3 sequences, and roughly 31% of those were seen once. The ten most abundant clones make up roughly 30% of the sample. The treatment or condition label corresponds to: allogeneic hematopoietic cell transplantation with graft depleted of TCRalphabeta T cells and CD19 B cells.

The specimen was PBMCs, mostly from graft donor cells, collected 360 days after TCRalphabeta/CD19-depleted stem cell transplant. Receptors originate from a boy under two years old who had a stem cell transplant for SCID, so the T cells may come from the graft donor.

In its sample, this clonotype was seen a few times. The chain is built from TRBV6-5 and TRBJ2-5, with D possibly being TRBD1 (6 bases). The CDR3 is 14 residues long. The germline V gene encodes CDR1 MNHEY and CDR2 SVGAGI. Between the trimmed V and J ends, which lost 2 bases and 3 bases, there was a span of 10 bases. The CDR3 region is CASSYTGSKETQYF. CDR3 DNA: TGTGCCAGCAGTTACACAGGGTCGAAAGAGACCCAGTACTTC.

The chain uses TRBV4-3 and TRBJ1-3; D uncertain. There are 16 residues in the CDR3. Per germline, CDR1 LGHNA and CDR2 YSLEER. The V gene lost 0 bases and the J gene lost 0 bases, with 9 bases spanning the gap. The CDR3 DNA reads TGCGCCAGCAGCCAAGAGCCAGCGGGCTCTGGAAACACCATATATTTT. Translated: CASSQEPAGSGNTIYF.

V is TRBV29-1 and J is TRBJ1-2, with 8 bases matching TRBD1. The CDR3 totals 13 residues. Germline CDR1 and CDR2: SQVTM and ANQGSEA. V lost 7 bases and J lost 2; bases outside the gene matches: 6. CDR3 sequence (DNA): TGCAGCGCTCCCTGGACAGGGAACTATGGCTACACCTTC. This translates into CSAPWTGNYGYTF.

This clonotype occurred a few times. The rearrangement uses TRBV20-1 and TRBJ1-2, with D possibly being TRBD1 (5 bases). The CDR3 is 13 residues long. Germline assignment: CDR1 DFQATT and CDR2 SNEGSKA (reference sequence). V lost 4 bases to trimming and J lost 0 bases, with 9 bases between them. CDR3: CSATTASNYGYTF. CDR3 sequence (DNA): TGCAGTGCTACGACAGCTTCTAACTATGGCTACACCTTC.

This clonotype was seen only a few times. This rearrangement joins TRBV5-6 to TRBJ1-4, with D tentatively TRBD1 (5 bases). The CDR3 spans 15 residues. Germline lookup yields CDR1 SGHDT and CDR2 YYEEEE. The V gene lost 4 bases and the J gene lost 7 bases, with 17 bases spanning the gap. The CDR3 sequence: CASSPFEGPGEKLFF. CDR3 in DNA: TGTGCCAGCAGCCCCTTCGAGGGACCAGGTGAAAAACTGTTTTTT.

The chain is built from TRBV6-1 and TRBJ2-7, with D hard to call. Trimming pared 4 bases from V and 0 bases from J, leaving 10 bases between. Germline V gene data show CDR1 as MNHNS and CDR2 as SASEGT. The CDR3 contains 14 residues. CDR3 nucleotide sequence: TGTGCCAGCAGTGCCTCAGTGAGCTCCTACGAGCAGTACTTC. Translation gives CASSASVSSYEQYF.

This clonotype was found a few times. For the CDR3, the DNA is TGCAGCGGACGAGCTAGCACAGATACGCAGTATTTT. Residues: CSGRASTDTQYF. The rearrangement links TRBV29-1 to TRBJ2-3; D uncertain. The length of the CDR3 is 12 residues. Trimming stripped 7 bases from V and 0 bases from J, with 8 bases between. Germline CDR1 is SQVTM and CDR2 is ANQGSEA.

This clonotype showed up just a few times. This chain connects TRBV7-8 to TRBJ2-3, with D maybe TRBD2 (5 bases). This CDR3 comprises 15 residues. Per germline, CDR1 SGHVS and CDR2 FQNEAQ. Trimming stripped 1 base from V and 2 bases from J, with 10 bases between. The CDR3 region has the DNA TGTGCCAGCAGCTTAGGGGGAGCCATCACAGATACGCAGTATTTT. Encoded protein: CASSLGGAITDTQYF.

The chain carries TRBV29-1 and TRBJ1-1; 10 bases match TRBD1. CDR1 and CDR2 from the germline V gene are SQVTM and ANQGSEA. The CDR3 length is 16 residues. V trimming: 3 bases; J trimming: 1 base; junction bases outside the gene matches: 8. CDR3 amino acids: CSVDGTGVSWNTEAFF. CDR3 nucleotide sequence: TGCAGCGTTGACGGGACAGGGGTTTCGTGGAACACTGAAGCTTTCTTT.

The chain joins TRBV5-4 to TRBJ2-1; D might be TRBD2 (7 bases). The CDR3 length is 19 residues. CDR1 and CDR2 from the germline V gene are SGHNT and YYREEE (reference sequence). The ends were cut back, 0 bases at V and 4 bases at J, with 23 bases in the middle. CDR3 sequence reads: CASSLGSPRGASFYNEQFF. The CDR3 nucleotides are TGTGCCAGCAGCTTGGGAAGTCCCCGGGGGGCCTCCTTTTACAATGAGCAGTTCTTC.

The chain carries TRBV7-8 and TRBJ2-5; 7 bases agree with TRBD2. CDR3 size: 16 residues. After removal of 5 bases from V and 2 bases from J, the junction contained 11 bases not matched to a gene. Germline V lookup: CDR1 SGHVS, CDR2 FQNEAQ. As DNA, the CDR3 is TGTGCCAGCAGCAGAGGCATGGGGGGGTCACAAGAGACCCAGTACTTC. It codes for CASSRGMGGSQETQYF.

V gene TRBV10-3 combines with J gene TRBJ2-7, with 7 bases that match TRBD1. V lost 4 bases to trimming and J lost 2 bases; unmatched junction nucleotides: 8. This CDR3 has 15 amino acids. Germline V gene lookup returns CDR1 ENHRY and CDR2 SYGVKD. DNA of the CDR3: TGTGCCATCAGTGGGGGTTTGACAGGGCCCTACGAGCAGTACTTC. Translated: CAISGGLTGPYEQYF.

This sequence joins TRBV5-6 and TRBJ1-5; TRBD1 agrees at 11 bases. The CDR3 has 14 residues. V was pared by 4 bases and J by 7 bases, with 4 bases of the junction left unmatched. Germline V gene sequence: CDR1 SGHDT, CDR2 YYEEEE. Written as DNA, the CDR3 is TGTGCCAGCAGCGGAGGGACAGGGGGGCAGCCCCAGCATTTT. This encodes CASSGGTGGQPQHF.

This clonotype was counted a few times. This chain uses TRBV5-1 with TRBJ1-4, with unresolved D. Per the germline V gene, CDR1 is SGHRS and CDR2 is YFSETQ. V was pared by 2 bases and J by 2 bases, with 7 bases between. CDR3 length: 14 residues. CDR3 DNA sequence: TGCGCCAGCAGCTTAACAGAGACTAATGAAAAACTGTTTTTT. It yields the protein CASSLTETNEKLFF.

The genes are TRBV29-1 and TRBJ1-4; TRBD1 might be the D (5 bases). The V gene's germline CDR1 is SQVTM and CDR2 ANQGSEA. CDR3 size: 16 residues. Trimming removed 2 bases from V and 2 bases from J, with 15 bases in between. CDR3: CSVETGHGGTNEKLFF. CDR3 nucleotides: TGCAGCGTTGAAACTGGACACGGGGGGACTAATGAAAAACTGTTTTTT.

The chain combines TRBV12-3 or TRBV12-4 with TRBJ2-3; either TRBD1 or TRBD2 may fit D (5 bases each). Trimming pared 5 bases from V and 4 bases from J, leaving 16 bases between. The CDR3 extends over 15 amino acids. The CDR3 is CASSISGTSPDTQYF. The CDR3, as DNA: TGTGCCAGCAGTATTTCCGGGACCTCCCCAGATACGCAGTATTTT.

The J gene is TRBJ2-6, the V gene TRBV18; a weak D match, TRBD2 (6 bases). V lost 3 bases, J lost 4 bases, and 19 bases lay in between. Per germline, CDR1 KGHSH and CDR2 LQKENI. This CDR3 region has 18 residues. The CDR3 reads CASSPRDSPSGGANVLTF. For the CDR3, the DNA is TGTGCCAGCTCACCCAGGGACTCTCCCTCAGGGGGGGCCAACGTCCTGACTTTC.